This T cell receptor (beta chain) derives from a study of shared clonotypes between healthy human individuals. Overall study findings and caveats: A reduction in generation probabilities was seen for non-shared clonotypes relative to those shared by all four donors.

In regard to this clone: What it binds is unknown.

Looked up from germline, CDR1 is SGHRS and CDR2 is YFSETQ. There are 13 residues in the CDR3. The germline V and J ends were trimmed by 4 bases and 4 bases, with 10 bases remaining between them. Sequenced by immunoSEQ multiplex PCR; TCRdb stores in-frame clones only, minus some. This sample has about 2.3 million clones, with 85% to 95% found just once. Only Caucasian adults living in Nashville, Tennessee made up the donor group. Naive CD4+ cells were CD45RA-selected; the remaining cells were memory. V usage is TRBV5-1 and J usage is TRBJ2-3; the D gene is possibly TRBD2 (6 bases). Sequenced: naive CD4+ T cells from PBMCs. Subset given: CD45RA+ positively selected. The TCR comes from a man aged 18 to 29 in good health. Some clones in this sample may be carry-over from other donors' samples. CDR3 sequence: CASSPGDSDTQYF. In DNA, the CDR3 is TGCGCCAGCAGCCCCGGGGACTCAGATACGCAGTATTTT.